The rows below give T cell receptor beta chains drawn from one sample of a study of early T cells in non-severe SARS-CoV-2 infection. TCRdb analysed the 5' RACE reads with MiXCR anew, one entry per CDR3 protein. Among approximately 100,000 distinct CDR3 sequences listed, about 14% were seen once. The sample consisted of whole blood. Source of these receptors: an adult who was a healthcare worker with PCR-confirmed SARS-CoV-2 infection or an uninfected control (not recorded which). Each CDR3 is given with its conserved first and last residue. Each record gives: clone size, D gene, J gene, V gene, CDR3 DNA, CDR3 protein. A D gene is named only where the DNA matches it firmly. The size field is filled for only some rows; it gives once, few, many or a size class.

>few|-|TRBJ2-7|TRBV20-1
TGCAGTGCTAGAGTAAGCGGGCTTGGCTACGAGCAGTACTTC
CSARVSGLGYEQYF
>few|TRBD1|TRBJ1-2|TRBV5-1
TGCGCCAGCAGTTTGACAGGGGGAAGCTATGGCTACACCTTC
CASSLTGGSYGYTF
>-|TRBD1|TRBJ2-1|TRBV28
TGTGCCAGCAGCGAGGAACAGGGGTACAATGAGCAGTTCTTC
CASSEEQGYNEQFF
>many|-|TRBJ2-7|TRBV6-1
TGTGCCAGCATACCCCCGGGGGTCAACTACGAGCAGTACTTC
CASIPPGVNYEQYF
>-|-|TRBJ1-1|TRBV6-5
TGTGCCAGCACCCTTGGGGATACAGGGAACACTGAAGCTTTCTTT
CASTLGDTGNTEAFF
>many|-|TRBJ1-3|TRBV29-1
TGCAGCGCGATGGGAACTGGAAACACCATATATTTT
CSAMGTGNTIYF
>few|TRBD1|TRBJ1-2|TRBV28
TGTGCCAGCAGCCTCCCGACAGGGTTAGGTGGCTACACCTTC
CASSLPTGLGGYTF
>-|-|TRBJ1-5|TRBV5-1
TGCGCCAGCAGCTTGGGGAGATCTGATCAGCCCCAGCATTTT
CASSLGRSDQPQHF
>-|TRBD1|TRBJ2-4|TRBV7-3
TGTGCCAGCAGCTCAATACAGGGGTCCAAAAACATTCAGTACTTC
CASSSIQGSKNIQYF
>few|-|TRBJ1-4|TRBV11-2
TGTGCCAGCAGATCAGAACCCGGGGAAAAACTGTTTTTT
CASRSEPGEKLFF
>few|-|TRBJ2-2|TRBV7-9
TGTGCCAGCAGGGCAGGGGTGAACACCGGGGAGCTGTTTTTT
CASRAGVNTGELFF
>-|-|TRBJ1-1|TRBV20-1
TGCAGTGCTAGAGTTCGTACGAACACTGAAGCTTTCTTT
CSARVRTNTEAFF
>-|TRBD2|TRBJ2-7|TRBV5-1
TGCGCCAGCAGCTTGGAACTAGCGGGGGGTCGCTACGAGCAGTACTTC
CASSLELAGGRYEQYF
>-|-|TRBJ2-3|TRBV7-9
TGTGCCAGCAGCTTAGAAACTAGCACAGATACGCAGTATTTT
CASSLETSTDTQYF